The 10 T cell receptor beta chains given below trace back to one sample, sequenced in a study of T cells in Graves' hyperthyroidism and ophthalmopathy. RNA transcripts yielded amplified TCR beta CDR3 regions. An initial round of RT-PCR targeting the TCR CDR3 relied on the HTBI primer set. MiXCR was run by TCRdb on the multiplex PCR reads, yielding one entry per CDR3 protein. The table lists approximately 360,000 distinct CDR3 sequences, around 25% of them singletons. Sequenced: blood. The receptor source for this set is a man aged 45-65 years with Graves' hyperthyroidism.

This clonotype was detected only a few times. The V and J genes are TRBV3-1 and TRBJ2-7; D may correspond to TRBD1 or TRBD2 (6 bases each). Trimming removed 1 base at V and 5 bases at J, with 9 bases between. CDR1 LGHDT and CDR2 YNNKEL come from the germline V gene (reference sequence). The CDR3 sequence is 13 residues long. Here the CDR3 reads CASSQVRGDEQYF. CDR3 sequence (DNA): TGTGCCAGCAGCCAAGTTAGGGGGGACGAGCAGTACTTC.

The V call is TRBV6-1, the J call TRBJ1-2, with D unclear. Trimming shortened V by 6 bases and J by 6 bases, and 14 bases separated the two germline ends. Germline loops: CDR1 MNHNS, CDR2 SASEGT. The CDR3 covers 13 residues. CDR3 region: CASRVLGQDGYTF. The CDR3 nucleotides are TGTGCCAGCAGGGTCTTGGGTCAGGATGGCTACACCTTC.

This chain connects TRBV6-5 to TRBJ1-1; no clear D gene. In germline, CDR1 is MNHEY, CDR2 SVGAGI. V was cut by 6 bases and J by 2 bases, with 13 bases left in between. The CDR3 is made up of 14 amino acids. CDR3 in DNA: TGTGCCAGCAGCTACGGACCGGTAAACACTGAAGCTTTCTTT. It codes for CASSYGPVNTEAFF.

The chain is built from TRBV20-1 and TRBJ2-1, with 9 bases matching TRBD2. Germline V gene data show CDR1 as DFQATT and CDR2 as SNEGSKA (reference sequence). V shed 2 bases, J shed 6 bases, and the junction held 2 bases outside the gene matches. The CDR3 extends over 13 amino acids. The CDR3 DNA follows: TGCAGTGCTAGACTAGCGGGAATCAATGAGCAGTTCTTC. Translating it yields CSARLAGINEQFF.

This sequence joins TRBV28 and TRBJ2-7; TRBD1 matches at 7 bases. V lost 10 bases to trimming and J lost 2 bases; unmatched junction nucleotides: 11. The CDR3 totals 14 residues. The germline CDR1 and CDR2 sequences are MDHEN and SYDVKM. CDR3 bases: TGTGCCACCAGACCCCGGGACAGTGCCTACGAGCAGTACTTC. Its protein is CATRPRDSAYEQYF.

The table lists this clonotype with a few counts. V is TRBV10-2 and J is TRBJ2-7, with TRBD2 as a possible D gene (6 bases). V was cut by 6 bases and J by 4 bases, with 16 bases left in between. The CDR3 has 14 amino acids. Germline values: CDR1 WSHSY, CDR2 SAAADI. The CDR3 nucleotides read TGCGCCAGCAGGCGGGGTTGGGGTAAATACGAGCAGTACTTC. Encoded protein: CASRRGWGKYEQYF.

A few counts support this clonotype. The J gene is TRBJ1-1, the V gene TRBV7-9; 7 nucleotides align to TRBD1. Germline V gene lookup returns CDR1 SEHNR and CDR2 FQNEAQ (reference sequence). With V trimmed by 5 bases and J by 1 base, 7 bases remained unmatched. The CDR3 is made up of 15 amino acids. CDR3 coding DNA: TGTGCCAGCAGCCCTCGGGGACAGACGAACACTGAAGCTTTCTTT. Translated: CASSPRGQTNTEAFF.

Note on this clonotype: A read error is possible here, since a much larger clone lies one base away. It is likely a read error, because the conserved phenylalanine at the end of the CDR3 is missing. The chain joins TRBV7-9 to TRBJ2-7; no firm D call. CDR1 SEHNR and CDR2 FQNEAQ come from the germline V gene (reference sequence). The V end lost 5 bases, the J end lost 0 bases, and 17 bases lay between the germline ends. The CDR3 extends over 16 amino acids. The CDR3 DNA follows: TGTGCCAGCAGCCATAGCCTTAGGGTTAGCTCCTACGAGCAGTACCTC. This translates into CASSHSLRVSSYEQYL.

This clonotype was recorded at least ten times. The CDR3 DNA reads as TGTGCCAGCAGCAACAGGGGGCCAGATACGCAGTATTTT. Encoded protein: CASSNRGPDTQYF. This chain links TRBV7-9 with TRBJ2-3; TRBD1 matches 9 bases. V lost 5 bases, J lost 4 bases, and 1 base stayed unmatched. CDR1 is SEHNR and CDR2 is FQNEAQ in the germline V gene (reference sequence). The CDR3 loop spans 13 amino acids.

The V and J genes are TRBV19 and TRBJ1-2; weak D call: TRBD1 (5 bases). Trimming cost V 3 bases and J 0 bases, with 8 bases left between them. CDR3 length: 14 residues. The germline V gene has CDR1 LNHDA and CDR2 SQIVND (reference sequence). CDR3 protein: CASSIGRANYGYTF. The CDR3, as DNA: TGTGCCAGTAGTATCGGCAGGGCTAACTATGGCTACACCTTC.